This entry is about one T cell receptor beta chain. It has no known antigen specificity. Base quality data are lacking; no much larger clone is found one base away. TCRbeta CDR3 regions were amplified from genomic DNA by means of the immunoSEQ Assay, a bias-controlled multiplex PCR. In the paper's pipeline: The number of nucleated cells in each sample was estimated from the amplification of reference gene primers within the assay. To quantify the absolute abundance of each unique TCRbeta CDR3 rearrangement, sequence reads were collapsed and filtered. For each sample, productive Simpson clonality was calculated as the square root of Simpson's diversity index over productive rearrangements. The table comes from immuneACCESS by way of TCRdb, which keeps in-frame sequences with V and J called. Part of the clones is missing from these tables; in studies checked, under half for an unresolved V gene and the rest for unknown reasons. The V and J calls and the clone size are those of that table, but D and trimming were determined from the DNA. The table for this sample lists about 140,000 clones; 60% to 80% of them were counted only once. The top ten constitute 9% of the sample.

Collaborating institutions collected whole blood in K2EDTA tubes following their own protocols. For TCRbeta analysis, collaborators shipped samples in one of three forms: frozen whole blood, isolated PBMCs, or DNA extracted from either of those sample types. Relative to germline, V is missing 5 bases and J is missing 5 bases, with 7 bases of the junction outside any gene match. The CDR3, from cysteine to phenylalanine, totals 15 residues. The kept DNA is CDR3 alone, 45 bases in frame from the first base. CDR1 and CDR2, looked up from the germline V gene, are MNHEY and SVGAGI. These data are taken from a study of blood T cell repertoires in COVID-19 (dated by TCRdb to between 2020 and 2021). Regarding the complete study: Samples from collaborators originated in the United States, Italy and Spain and spanned both the acute and convalescent phases of COVID-19. The prospective study material was composed of cDNA or gDNA derived from T cells, B-cell-depleted T cells, or PBMCs. Where HLA class I and class II types were available, the types were taken from metadata supplied by the sample provider, not from assay-based typing. Deeply sampled blood TCRbeta repertoires from subjects exposed to, actively infected with, or recovered from COVID-19 were included in the dataset. Sample metadata almost always included a de-identified subject ID, COVID-19 status, age in years and sex. The repertoires were released in a freely available public database intended as a resource for research on the immune response to SARS-CoV-2. The samples were drawn from two sources: the first 160 participants of the ongoing ImmuneRACE study, and 1,200 or so subjects contributed by 6 global collaborators. The study at large found these results: How much clinical and demographic metadata was included differed by source and by participant, and the metadata was provided uncurated.

The sequence joins TRBV6-5 to TRBJ2-7, and 12 junctional nucleotides match TRBD2. The material sequenced was peripheral blood. The receptor was derived from a woman aged 50 to 60 with active or convalescent COVID-19. This receptor carries the CDR3 CASSPSGGAFHEQYF. In nucleotide form, the sequence is TGTGCCAGCAGTCCTAGCGGGGGGGCCTTTCACGAGCAGTACTTC.